Listed here are 14 T cell receptor beta chains from one sample, sequenced in a study of blood T cell repertoires in COVID-19. Generated by immunoSEQ multiplex PCR, the TCRdb table keeps only in-frame clones and is missing some. Found here are around 150,000 clones, over 75% of them singletons; the top ten hold more than 9.5%. The sequencing input was peripheral blood. The receptor set was obtained from a man aged 55 to 70 with active or convalescent COVID-19.

The chain links TRBV5-1 to TRBJ2-2, with D maybe TRBD1 (6 bases). Germline CDR1 is SGHRS and CDR2 is YFSETQ. The V and J ends lost 4 bases and 6 bases respectively, with 13 bases between them. This CDR3 is 14 amino acids long. CDR3 DNA sequence: TGCGCCAGCAGCCAGGCAGGACAGTCCGGGGAGCTGTTTTTT. As protein: CASSQAGQSGELFF.

The rearrangement uses TRBV5-6 and TRBJ2-7, with TRBD2 matching over 11 bases. The germline V gene encodes CDR1 SGHDT and CDR2 YYEEEE. The J segment lost 4 bases and the V segment lost 3 bases, leaving 3 bases of the junction unmatched. The CDR3 runs to 14 residues. The CDR3 DNA is TGTGCCAGCAGCTCGGGACTAGCGGAGTACGAGCAGTACTTC. It translates to CASSSGLAEYEQYF.

The rearrangement uses TRBV28 and TRBJ2-1, with D possibly being TRBD2 (6 bases). Trimming removed 5 bases at V and 6 bases at J, with 11 bases between. This CDR3 is 13 amino acids long. The germline V gene has CDR1 MDHEN and CDR2 SYDVKM. This chain's CDR3 is CASSAGGTNEQFF. The CDR3 DNA is TGTGCCAGCAGTGCCGGAGGGACCAATGAGCAGTTCTTC.

CDR3 region: CASSHKQGFGELFF. CDR3 in DNA: TGTGCCAGCAGTCATAAACAGGGCTTTGGGGAGCTGTTTTTT. The chain has TRBV2 and TRBJ2-2; D possibly corresponds to TRBD1 (6 bases). In germline, CDR1 is SNHLY, CDR2 FYNNEI. The V and J ends lost 5 bases and 8 bases respectively, with 15 bases between them. This CDR3 is 14 amino acids long. The whole variable domain, remainder taken from reference TRBV2 and TRBJ2-2, is EPEVTQTPSHQVTQMGQEVILRCVPISNHLYFYWYRQILGQKVEFLVSFYNNEISEKSEIFDDQFSVERPDGSNFTLKIRSTKLEDSAMYFCASSHKQGFGELFFGEGSRLTVL.

The chain recombines TRBV6-5 with TRBJ1-1; D call uncertain. This CDR3 contains 11 residues. The V gene lost 1 base and the J gene lost 8 bases, with 5 bases spanning the gap. Germline V gene data show CDR1 as MNHEY and CDR2 as SVGAGI. This chain's CDR3 is CASSYYREAFF. DNA for the CDR3: TGTGCCAGCAGTTACTATCGGGAAGCTTTCTTT.

This clone has just one count. The CDR3 coding sequence is TGCGCCAGCAGCTTGGACCTTTCAGGGTTCTCATCCCAAGAGACCCAGTACTTC. Protein product: CASSLDLSGFSSQETQYF. This chain uses TRBV5-1 with TRBJ2-5, with D perhaps matching TRBD1 (5 bases). V lost 0 bases and J 1 base, leaving 19 bases between the germline ends. This CDR3 is 18 amino acids long. CDR1 and CDR2 from the germline V gene are SGHRS and YFSETQ. Full variable domain (remainder filled in from reference TRBV5-1 and TRBJ2-5): KAGVTQTPRYLIKTRGQQVTLSCSPISGHRSVSWYQQTPGQGLQFLFEYFSETQRNKGNFPGRFSGRQFSNSRSEMNVSTLELGDSALYLCASSLDLSGFSSQETQYFGPGTRLLVL.

This clone was picked up a small number of times. Other DNA sequences in the sample encode the same CDR3. The V call is TRBV6-1, the J call TRBJ1-1; the D is unclear. V was cut by 3 bases and J by 1 base, with 9 bases left in between. Germline assignment: CDR1 MNHNS and CDR2 SASEGT. The CDR3 length is 14 residues. The CDR3 spells CASSDPPQNTEAFF. The CDR3 DNA sequence: TGTGCCAGCAGTGATCCCCCACAGAACACTGAAGCTTTCTTT.

A remark on this clone: Other DNA sequences from this sample encode an identical CDR3 as well. V usage is TRBV7-9 and J usage is TRBJ1-2; D unclear. The V end lost 1 base, the J end lost 2 bases, and 5 bases lay between the germline ends. The CDR3 loop spans 13 amino acids. Germline V gene sequence: CDR1 SEHNR, CDR2 FQNEAQ (reference sequence). The CDR3 DNA follows: TGTGCCAGCAGCTTAGAGAGGAACTATGGCTACACCTTC. Translation gives CASSLERNYGYTF.

The J gene is TRBJ2-2, the V gene TRBV19, with 8 positions matching TRBD1. The CDR3 spans 15 residues. Germline CDR1 and CDR2: LNHDA and SQIVND (reference sequence). The trim removed 9 bases at V and 4 bases at J, leaving 10 bases unmatched. The CDR3 nucleotides read TGTGCCAGCTCGCCGGGACAGGCGGGCACCGGGGAGCTGTTTTTT. It translates to CASSPGQAGTGELFF. The full variable domain, with the rest looked up from reference TRBV19 and TRBJ2-2, is DGGITQSPKYLFRKEGQNVTLSCEQNLNHDAMYWYRQDPGQGLRLIYYSQIVNDFQKGDIAEGYSVSREKKESFPLTVTSAQKNPTAFYLCASSPGQAGTGELFFGEGSRLTVL.

V gene TRBV2 combines with J gene TRBJ2-3, with TRBD2 matching 9 bases. This CDR3 spans 14 amino acids. CDR1 is SNHLY and CDR2 is FYNNEI in the germline V gene. V was clipped by 7 bases and J by 3 bases; unmatched bases: 5. The CDR3 sequence is CASMAGLATDTQYF. For the CDR3, the DNA is TGTGCCAGCATGGCCGGACTAGCGACAGATACGCAGTATTTT.

This clone was recorded only once. The J gene is TRBJ2-7, the V gene TRBV6-8, with 15 bases that match TRBD2. The germline gives CDR1 MNHGY, CDR2 SAAAGT. This CDR3 is 18 amino acids long. V lost 7 bases, J lost 0 bases, and 10 bases stayed unmatched. CDR3 sequence: CASTPGTSGRPTSYEQYF. DNA for the CDR3: TGTGCCAGCACTCCAGGGACTAGCGGGAGGCCTACCTCCTACGAGCAGTACTTC.

The rearrangement joins TRBV10-3 to TRBJ1-5; a possible D gene is TRBD1 (6 bases). The germline V gene has CDR1 ENHRY and CDR2 SYGVKD. The germline V and J ends were trimmed by 2 bases and 4 bases, with 12 bases remaining between them. CDR3 length: 15 amino acids. The CDR3 sequence: CAISEGRGPNQPQHF. The CDR3 DNA follows: TGTGCCATCAGTGAGGGCAGGGGCCCTAATCAGCCCCAGCATTTT.

V usage is TRBV5-4 and J usage is TRBJ1-2; D is undetermined. The CDR3 has 10 amino acids. V lost 4 bases, J lost 10 bases, and 8 bases lay in between. The V gene's germline CDR1 is SGHNT and CDR2 YYREEE (reference sequence). CDR3 DNA: TGTGCCAGCAGCCAGACACCCTACACCTTC. Translated, it gives CASSQTPYTF.

This sequence joins TRBV12-3 or TRBV12-4 and TRBJ2-7, with TRBD1 matching 7 bases. The CDR3 length is 13 residues. With V trimmed by 2 bases and J by 6 bases, 4 bases remained unmatched. CDR3 DNA: TGTGCCAGCAGTTTATGGGACAGCCCCGAGCAGTACTTC. This sequence encodes CASSLWDSPEQYF.